The T cell receptor (beta chain) described here comes from a study of T cell responses to AZD1222 COVID-19 vaccine. Points from the study as a whole: With dominance at 160-218 and 743-854, vaccine-associated CD4 TCRs spanned spike.

A remark on this clone: Its antigen is unidentified.

TCRdb's table, derived via immunoSEQ multiplex PCR, lists solely in-frame clones and lacks some. The table includes 150,000 or so clones, roughly 90% detected once. Germline lookup yields CDR1 SGHNT and CDR2 YYREEE (reference sequence). V was shortened by 4 bases and J by 3 bases, with 10 bases between the two germline ends. The length of the CDR3 is 13 residues. This chain links TRBV5-4 with TRBJ2-5; no clear D. This sample comprised peripheral blood, obtained 28 days after the second AZD1222 dose. The sequence came from an adult who received the AZD1222 COVID-19 vaccine. CDR3 nucleotide sequence: TGTGCCAGCAGCCCTACCAACAAAGAGACCCAGTACTTC. It translates to CASSPTNKETQYF.